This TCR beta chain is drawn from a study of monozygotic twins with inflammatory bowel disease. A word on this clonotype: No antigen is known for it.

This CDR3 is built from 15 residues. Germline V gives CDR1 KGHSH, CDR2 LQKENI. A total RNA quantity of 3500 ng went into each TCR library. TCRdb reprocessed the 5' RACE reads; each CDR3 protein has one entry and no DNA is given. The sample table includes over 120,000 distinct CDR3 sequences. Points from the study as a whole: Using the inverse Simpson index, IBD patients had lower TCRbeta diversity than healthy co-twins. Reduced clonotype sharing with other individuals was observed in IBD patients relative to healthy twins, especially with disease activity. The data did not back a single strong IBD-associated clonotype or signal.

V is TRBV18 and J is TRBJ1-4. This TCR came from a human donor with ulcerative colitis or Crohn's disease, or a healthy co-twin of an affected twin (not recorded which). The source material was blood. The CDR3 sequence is CASSPKAATNEKLFF.